This record covers a single T cell receptor (beta chain). The antigen remains unidentified. This record belongs to a study of graft-versus-host responses after intestinal transplantation. The wider study: Recipients had multivisceral, liver-intestinal, or isolated intestinal transplants. Anti-thymocyte globulin induction, then tacrolimus and steroids for around 3 years, went to all recipients.

Using immunoSEQ multiplex PCR, the repertoire was profiled, and TCRdb retains in-frame clones only, with some absent. This sample has about 110,000 clones; more than 90% occur once, and the top ten carry 0.2% to 0.25%. The sequence derives from a human donor who was the organ donor for an intestinal transplant. Here the sequenced sample was unstimulated CD4+ T cells sorted from spleen or lymph node cells, taken before transplant.

CDR3 amino acids: CASSGSRGPGTGELFF. CDR3 DNA sequence: TGCGCCAGCAGTGGGTCCAGGGGCCCGGGGACCGGGGAGCTGTTTTTT. V usage is TRBV10-2 and J usage is TRBJ2-2; D might be TRBD1 (6 bases). Trimming cost V 4 bases and J 5 bases, with 17 bases left between them. The CDR3 covers 16 residues. Per the germline V gene, CDR1 is WSHSY and CDR2 is SAAADI.